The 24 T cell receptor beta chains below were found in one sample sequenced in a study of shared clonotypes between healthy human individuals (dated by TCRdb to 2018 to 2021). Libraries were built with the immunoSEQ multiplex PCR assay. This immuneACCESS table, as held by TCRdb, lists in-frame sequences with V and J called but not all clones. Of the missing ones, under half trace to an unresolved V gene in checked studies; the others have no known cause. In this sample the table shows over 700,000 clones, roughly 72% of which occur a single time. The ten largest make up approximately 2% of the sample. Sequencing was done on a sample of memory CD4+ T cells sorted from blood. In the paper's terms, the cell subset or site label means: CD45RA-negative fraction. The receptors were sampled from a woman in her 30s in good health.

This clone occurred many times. The CDR3 DNA follows: TGCGCCAGCAGCTTTCTAGCGGGAGCACCCTACGAGCAGTACTTC. Its translation is CASSFLAGAPYEQYF. V is TRBV5-1 and J is TRBJ2-7; TRBD2 matches 10 bases. CDR3 length: 15 amino acids. Germline CDR1 is SGHRS and CDR2 is YFSETQ. V shed 2 bases and J 2 bases; nucleotides not matched to a gene: 4.

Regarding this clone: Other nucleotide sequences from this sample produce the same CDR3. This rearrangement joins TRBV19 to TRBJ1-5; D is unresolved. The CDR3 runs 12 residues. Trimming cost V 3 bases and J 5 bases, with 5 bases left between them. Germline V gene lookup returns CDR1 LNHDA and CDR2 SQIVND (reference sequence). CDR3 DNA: TGTGCCAGTAGTATTGGGGATCAGCCCCAGCATTTT. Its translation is CASSIGDQPQHF.

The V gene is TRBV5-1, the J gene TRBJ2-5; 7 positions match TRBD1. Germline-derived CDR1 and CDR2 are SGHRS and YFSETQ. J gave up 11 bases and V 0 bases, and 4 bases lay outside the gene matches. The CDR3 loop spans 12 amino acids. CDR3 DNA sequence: TGCGCCAGCAGCTTGGCGGGACAGCAGCAGTACTTC. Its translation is CASSLAGQQQYF.

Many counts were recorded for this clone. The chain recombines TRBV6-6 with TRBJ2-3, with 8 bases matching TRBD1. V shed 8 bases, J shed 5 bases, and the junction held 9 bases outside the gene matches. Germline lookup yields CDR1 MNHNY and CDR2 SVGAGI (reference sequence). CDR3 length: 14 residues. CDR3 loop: CASEHGTGQDTQYF. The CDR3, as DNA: TGTGCCAGCGAGCACGGGACAGGTCAAGATACGCAGTATTTT.

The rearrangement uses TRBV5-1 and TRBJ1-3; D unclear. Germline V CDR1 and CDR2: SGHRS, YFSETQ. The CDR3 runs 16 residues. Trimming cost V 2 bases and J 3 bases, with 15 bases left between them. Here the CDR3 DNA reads TGCGCCAGCAGCTTAGATGTTTCGGGTGGTGGAAACACCATATATTTT. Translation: CASSLDVSGGGNTIYF.

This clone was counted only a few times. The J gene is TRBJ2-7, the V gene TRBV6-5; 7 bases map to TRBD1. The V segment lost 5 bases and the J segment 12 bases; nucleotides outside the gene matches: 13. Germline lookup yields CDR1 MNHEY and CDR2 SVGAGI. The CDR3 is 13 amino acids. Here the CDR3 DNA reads TGTGCCAGCAGTCCCGGGACAGCCTTGTTCCGGTACTTC. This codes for CASSPGTALFRYF.

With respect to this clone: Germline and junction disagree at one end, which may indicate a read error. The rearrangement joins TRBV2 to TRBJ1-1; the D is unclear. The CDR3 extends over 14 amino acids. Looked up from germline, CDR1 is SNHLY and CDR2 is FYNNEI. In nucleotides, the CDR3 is TGTGCCAGCAGTCTCTGGCTGGGATTGACTGGAGCTTTCTTT. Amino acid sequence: CASSLWLGLTGAFF.

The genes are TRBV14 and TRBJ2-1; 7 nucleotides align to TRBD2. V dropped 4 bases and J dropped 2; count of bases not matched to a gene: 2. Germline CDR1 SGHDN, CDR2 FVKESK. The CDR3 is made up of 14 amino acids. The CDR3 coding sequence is TGTGCCAGCAGCCTTAGCGGGCCCTACAATGAGCAGTTCTTC. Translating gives CASSLSGPYNEQFF.

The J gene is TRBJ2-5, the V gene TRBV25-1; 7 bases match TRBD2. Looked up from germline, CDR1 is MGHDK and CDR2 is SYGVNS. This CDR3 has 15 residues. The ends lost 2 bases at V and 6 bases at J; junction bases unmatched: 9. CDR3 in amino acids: CASSEEGLGGKTQYF. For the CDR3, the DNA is TGTGCCAGCAGTGAAGAGGGCCTGGGGGGGAAGACCCAGTACTTC. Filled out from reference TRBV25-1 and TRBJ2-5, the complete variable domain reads EADIYQTPRYLVIGTGKKITLECSQTMGHDKMYWYQQDPGMELHLIHYSYGVNSTEKGDLSSESTVSRIRTEHFPLTLESARPSHTSQYLCASSEEGLGGKTQYFGPGTRLLVL.

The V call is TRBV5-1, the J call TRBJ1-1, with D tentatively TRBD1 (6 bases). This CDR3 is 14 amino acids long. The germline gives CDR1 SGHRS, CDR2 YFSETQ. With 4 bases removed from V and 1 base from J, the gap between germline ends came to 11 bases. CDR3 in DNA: TGCGCCAGCAGCCCGGACAGCCAGAACACTGAAGCTTTCTTT. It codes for CASSPDSQNTEAFF.

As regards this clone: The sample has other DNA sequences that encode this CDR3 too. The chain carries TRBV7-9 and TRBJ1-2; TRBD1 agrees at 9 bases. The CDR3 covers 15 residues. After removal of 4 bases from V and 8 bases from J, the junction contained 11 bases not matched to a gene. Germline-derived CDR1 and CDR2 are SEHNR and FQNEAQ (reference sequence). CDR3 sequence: CASSSPGQGIYGYTF. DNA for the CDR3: TGTGCCAGCAGCTCCCCGGGACAGGGAATTTACGGCTACACCTTC.

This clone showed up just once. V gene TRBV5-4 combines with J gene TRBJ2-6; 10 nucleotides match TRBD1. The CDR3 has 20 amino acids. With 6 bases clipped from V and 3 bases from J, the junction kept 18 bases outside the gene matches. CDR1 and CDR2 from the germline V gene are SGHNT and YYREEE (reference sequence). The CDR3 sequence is CASNRAHSGTGVGGANVLTF. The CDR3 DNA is TGTGCCAGCAATCGGGCCCATTCCGGGACAGGGGTTGGTGGGGCCAACGTCCTGACTTTC. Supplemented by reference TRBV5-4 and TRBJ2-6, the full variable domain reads ETGVTQSPTHLIKTRGQQVTLRCSSQSGHNTVSWYQQALGQGPQFIFQYYREEENGRGNFPPRFSGLQFPNYSSELNVNALELDDSALYLCASNRAHSGTGVGGANVLTFGAGSRLTVL.

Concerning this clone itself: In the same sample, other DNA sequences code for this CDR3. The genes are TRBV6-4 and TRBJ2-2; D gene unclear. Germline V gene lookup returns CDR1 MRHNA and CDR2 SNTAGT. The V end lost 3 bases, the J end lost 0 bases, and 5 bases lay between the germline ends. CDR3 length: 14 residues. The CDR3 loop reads CASSELANTGELFF. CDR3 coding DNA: TGTGCCAGCAGTGAGCTAGCGAACACCGGGGAGCTGTTTTTT.

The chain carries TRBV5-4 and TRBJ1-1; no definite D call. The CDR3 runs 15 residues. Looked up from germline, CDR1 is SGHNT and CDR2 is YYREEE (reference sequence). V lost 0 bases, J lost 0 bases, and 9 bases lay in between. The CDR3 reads CASSLVSSLNTEAFF. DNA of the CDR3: TGTGCCAGCAGCTTGGTTAGCTCCTTGAACACTGAAGCTTTCTTT. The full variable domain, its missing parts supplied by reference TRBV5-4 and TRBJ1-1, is ETGVTQSPTHLIKTRGQQVTLRCSSQSGHNTVSWYQQALGQGPQFIFQYYREEENGRGNFPPRFSGLQFPNYSSELNVNALELDDSALYLCASSLVSSLNTEAFFGQGTRLTVV.

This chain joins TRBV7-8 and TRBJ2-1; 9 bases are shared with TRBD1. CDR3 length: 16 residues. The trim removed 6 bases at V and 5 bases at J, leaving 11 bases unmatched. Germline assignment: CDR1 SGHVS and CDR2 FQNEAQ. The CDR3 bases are TGTGCCAGCAGACATCAGCGGGACAGGGTACACAATGAGCAGTTCTTC. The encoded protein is CASRHQRDRVHNEQFF. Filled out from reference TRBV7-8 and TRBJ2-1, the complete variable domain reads GAGVSQSPRYKVAKRGQDVALRCDPISGHVSLFWYQQALGQGPEFLTYFQNEAQLDKSGLPSDRFFAERPEGSVSTLKIQRTQQEDSAVYLCASRHQRDRVHNEQFFGPGTRLTVL.

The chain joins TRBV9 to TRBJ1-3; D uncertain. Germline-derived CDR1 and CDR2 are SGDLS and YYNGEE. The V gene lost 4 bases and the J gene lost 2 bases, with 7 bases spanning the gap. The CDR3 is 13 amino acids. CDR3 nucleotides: TGTGCCAGCAGCCCTCGGACTGGAAACACCATATATTTT. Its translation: CASSPRTGNTIYF. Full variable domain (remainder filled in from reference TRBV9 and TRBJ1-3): DSGVTQTPKHLITATGQRVTLRCSPRSGDLSVYWYQQSLDQGLQFLIQYYNGEERAKGNILERFSAQQFPDLHSELNLSSLELGDSALYFCASSPRTGNTIYFGEGSWLTVV.

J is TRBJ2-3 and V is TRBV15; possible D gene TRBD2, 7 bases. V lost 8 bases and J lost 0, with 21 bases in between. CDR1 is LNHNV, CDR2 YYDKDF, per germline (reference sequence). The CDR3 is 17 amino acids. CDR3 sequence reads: CATGAGAPLISTDTQYF. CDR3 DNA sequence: TGTGCCACCGGGGCGGGGGCACCTCTAATAAGCACAGATACGCAGTATTTT.

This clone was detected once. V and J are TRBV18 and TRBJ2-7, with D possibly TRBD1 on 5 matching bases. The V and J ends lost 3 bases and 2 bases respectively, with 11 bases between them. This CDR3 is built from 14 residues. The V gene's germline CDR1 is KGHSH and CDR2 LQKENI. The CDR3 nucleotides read TGTGCCAGCTCACCGACAGCCGATCCCTACGAGCAGTACTTC. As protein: CASSPTADPYEQYF. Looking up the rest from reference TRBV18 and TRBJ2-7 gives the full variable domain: NAGVMQNPRHLVRRRGQEARLRCSPMKGHSHVYWYRQLPEEGLKFMVYLQKENIIDESGMPKERFSAEFPKEGPSILRIQQVVRGDSAAYFCASSPTADPYEQYFGPGTRLTVT.

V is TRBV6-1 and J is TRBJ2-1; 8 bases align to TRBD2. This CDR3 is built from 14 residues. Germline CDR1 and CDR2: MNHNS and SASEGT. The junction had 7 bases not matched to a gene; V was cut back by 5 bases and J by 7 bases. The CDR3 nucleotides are TGTGCCAGCAGTTTAATGGTAGCGGGAAATGAGCAGTTCTTC. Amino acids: CASSLMVAGNEQFF.

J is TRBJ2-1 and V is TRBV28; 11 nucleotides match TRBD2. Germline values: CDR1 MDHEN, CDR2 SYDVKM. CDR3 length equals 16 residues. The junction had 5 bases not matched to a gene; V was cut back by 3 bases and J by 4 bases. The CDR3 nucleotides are TGTGCCAGCAGTTTCACCGGGACTAGCGGATACAATGAGCAGTTCTTC. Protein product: CASSFTGTSGYNEQFF.

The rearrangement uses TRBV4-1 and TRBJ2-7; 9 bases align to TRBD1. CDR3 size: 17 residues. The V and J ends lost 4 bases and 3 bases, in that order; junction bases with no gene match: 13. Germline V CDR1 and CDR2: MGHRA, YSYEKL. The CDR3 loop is CASSRNSGQGIFYEQYF. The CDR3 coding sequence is TGCGCCAGCAGCCGCAACTCAGGACAGGGGATTTTCTACGAGCAGTACTTC.

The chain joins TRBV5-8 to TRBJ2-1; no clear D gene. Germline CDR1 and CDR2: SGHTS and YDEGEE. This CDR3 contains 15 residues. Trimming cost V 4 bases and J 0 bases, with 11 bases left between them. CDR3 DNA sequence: TGTGCCAGCAGCGTTAACGGGCCCTCCTACAATGAGCAGTTCTTC. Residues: CASSVNGPSYNEQFF. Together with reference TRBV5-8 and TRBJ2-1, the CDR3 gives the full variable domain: EAGVTQSPTHLIKTRGQQATLRCSPISGHTSVYWYQQALGLGLQFLLWYDEGEERNRGNFPPRFSGRQFPNYSSELNVNALELEDSALYLCASSVNGPSYNEQFFGPGTRLTVL.

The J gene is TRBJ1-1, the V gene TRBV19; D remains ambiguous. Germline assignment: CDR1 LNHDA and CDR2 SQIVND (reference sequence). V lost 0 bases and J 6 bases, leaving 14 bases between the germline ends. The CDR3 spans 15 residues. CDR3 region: CASSIDFAGGAEAFF. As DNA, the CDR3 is TGTGCCAGTAGTATAGATTTTGCAGGCGGGGCTGAAGCTTTCTTT.

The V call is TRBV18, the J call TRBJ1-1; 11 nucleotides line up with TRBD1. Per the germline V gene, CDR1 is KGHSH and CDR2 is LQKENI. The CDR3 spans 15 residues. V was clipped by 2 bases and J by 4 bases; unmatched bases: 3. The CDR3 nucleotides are TGTGCCAGCTCACCATCCGGGACAGGGGGCACTGAAGCTTTCTTT. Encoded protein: CASSPSGTGGTEAFF.